What follows are 24 T cell receptor beta chains derived from one specimen sequenced in a study of Tregs in tolerant kidney transplant recipients. Clones were sequenced by immunoSEQ multiplex PCR, and TCRdb holds only the in-frame ones, with some missing. Of 75,000 to 100,000 clones listed, approximately 92% are singletons. Input material: CD8+ T cells from blood. Source of these receptors: a human donor in good health.

The gene calls are TRBV27 and TRBJ2-5; TRBD1 matches at 11 bases. The V segment lost 6 bases and the J segment 7 bases; nucleotides outside the gene matches: 19. Germline CDR1 reads MNHEY; CDR2 reads SMNVEV (reference sequence). The CDR3 is made up of 18 amino acids. Written as DNA, the CDR3 is TGTGCCAGCAGCCCCCAGCCATCGGGGACAGGGGGTGGCGGGACCCAGTACTTC. This gives the protein CASSPQPSGTGGGGTQYF.

The chain joins TRBV27 to TRBJ2-2; a weak D match, TRBD1 (5 bases). Germline V CDR1 and CDR2: MNHEY, SMNVEV (reference sequence). The V and J ends lost 6 bases and 6 bases respectively, with 14 bases between them. This CDR3 spans 14 amino acids. For the CDR3, the DNA is TGTGCCAGCAGGCAAGGGGCGCAGGCCGGGGAGCTGTTTTTT. Encoded protein: CASRQGAQAGELFF.

This clone was observed a single time. The V call is TRBV7-9, the J call TRBJ2-7; no definite D call. Trimming shortened V by 0 bases and J by 0 bases, and 9 bases separated the two germline ends. The CDR3 totals 15 residues. Per the germline V gene, CDR1 is SEHNR and CDR2 is FQNEAQ (reference sequence). This chain's CDR3 is CASSLAGSSSYEQYF. CDR3 in DNA: TGTGCCAGCAGCTTAGCCGGGTCGAGCTCCTACGAGCAGTACTTC.

V is TRBV9 and J is TRBJ1-1; D call uncertain. Trimming pared 3 bases from V and 5 bases from J, leaving 11 bases between. There are 13 residues in the CDR3. Germline loops: CDR1 SGDLS, CDR2 YYNGEE. The CDR3 bases are TGTGCCAGCAGCGCCTTCCTTGAGACTGAAGCTTTCTTT. Its translation is CASSAFLETEAFF.

The rearrangement joins TRBV11-2 to TRBJ2-7; no clear D. The CDR3 contains 11 residues. The germline CDR1 and CDR2 sequences are SGHAT and FQNNGV. Deletions cut 8 bases from V and 3 bases from J, with 8 bases between. CDR3 sequence (DNA): TGTGCCAGCGGGCAGGACTACGAGCAGTACTTC. Translation gives CASGQDYEQYF.

The chain links TRBV27 to TRBJ2-3; D remains ambiguous. In germline, CDR1 is MNHEY, CDR2 SMNVEV (reference sequence). V lost 1 base and J 1 base, leaving 6 bases between the germline ends. The CDR3 is 14 amino acids. CDR3 protein: CASSLFARTDTQYF. CDR3 DNA sequence: TGTGCCAGCAGTTTATTTGCGCGCACAGATACGCAGTATTTT.

The gene calls are TRBV19 and TRBJ1-1; D may be TRBD1 (5 bases). V lost 3 bases and J lost 4, with 12 bases in between. Germline V CDR1 and CDR2: LNHDA, SQIVND (reference sequence). CDR3 length: 14 residues. CDR3 loop: CASSIMGVVTEAFF. The CDR3 region has the DNA TGTGCCAGTAGTATTATGGGGGTAGTCACTGAAGCTTTCTTT.

The chain is built from TRBV10-2 and TRBJ2-7; D remains unclear. V was trimmed by 0 bases and J by 2 bases, leaving 5 bases between them. CDR3 length equals 13 residues. Germline CDR1 is WSHSY and CDR2 is SAAADI. This CDR3 is CASSESTAYEQYF. Written as DNA, the CDR3 is TGCGCCAGCAGTGAGTCGACTGCCTACGAGCAGTACTTC.

The V and J genes are TRBV5-6 and TRBJ2-7; 10 bases match TRBD2. Germline V gives CDR1 SGHDT, CDR2 YYEEEE. The CDR3 runs 17 residues. The V segment lost 0 bases and the J segment 5 bases; nucleotides outside the gene matches: 11. DNA for the CDR3: TGTGCCAGCAGCTTGGGGCTAACACTAGCGGGATTGGACGAGCAGTACTTC. Translating it yields CASSLGLTLAGLDEQYF.

The CDR3 sequence: CASSGGRWPYEQYF. The CDR3 region has the DNA TGTGCCAGCAGTGGGGGGCGTTGGCCCTACGAGCAGTACTTC. The V and J genes are TRBV25-1 and TRBJ2-7; TRBD1 might be the D (6 bases). The germline V gene encodes CDR1 MGHDK and CDR2 SYGVNS. V dropped 4 bases and J dropped 2 bases, with 12 bases sitting between them. The CDR3 is made up of 14 amino acids.

This clone was detected only once. The rearrangement joins TRBV6-4 to TRBJ2-7; 10 bases line up with TRBD2. This CDR3 is built from 15 residues. Germline V gene lookup returns CDR1 MRHNA and CDR2 SNTAGT. Losses at the gene ends were 3 bases for V and 5 bases for J; bases not matched to a gene: 7. CDR3 protein: CASSEGLATSDEQYF. CDR3 sequence (DNA): TGTGCCAGCAGTGAGGGACTAGCGACTTCCGACGAGCAGTACTTC.

J is TRBJ2-1 and V is TRBV9; a possible D gene is TRBD2 (5 bases). The germline V gene has CDR1 SGDLS and CDR2 YYNGEE. The CDR3 extends over 14 amino acids. Trimming shortened V by 4 bases and J by 3 bases, and 11 bases separated the two germline ends. The CDR3 DNA reads as TGTGCCAGCAGCCAACCGGGGTTCTACAATGAGCAGTTCTTC. It is translated as CASSQPGFYNEQFF.

V and J are TRBV27 and TRBJ2-7; 8 nucleotides align to TRBD2. V was clipped by 5 bases and J by 5 bases; unmatched bases: 8. This CDR3 region has 14 residues. From germline, CDR1 is MNHEY and CDR2 SMNVEV (reference sequence). The CDR3 sequence is CASSIIAGLDEQYF. The CDR3 bases are TGTGCCAGCAGTATTATAGCGGGACTCGACGAGCAGTACTTC.

A remark on this clone: Other nucleotide sequences in the sample specify the same CDR3. The V call is TRBV27, the J call TRBJ2-7; 8 nucleotides agree with TRBD1. This CDR3 has 13 amino acids. CDR1 is MNHEY and CDR2 is SMNVEV in the germline V gene (reference sequence). With 4 bases clipped from V and 1 base from J, the junction kept 0 bases outside the gene matches. In nucleotides, the CDR3 is TGTGCCAGCAGTTGGGACAGGTCCTACGAGCAGTACTTC. It codes for CASSWDRSYEQYF.

The V and J genes are TRBV6-4 and TRBJ1-6; no firm D call. The CDR3 is 14 amino acids. The V gene's germline CDR1 is MRHNA and CDR2 SNTAGT. The V and J ends lost 8 bases and 7 bases respectively, with 15 bases between them. The CDR3 DNA sequence: TGTGCCAGCGCCAAGGCAGCAGACAATTCACCCCTCCACTTT. Translated, it gives CASAKAADNSPLHF.

This rearrangement joins TRBV2 to TRBJ2-1, with 8 positions matching TRBD2. Germline V gives CDR1 SNHLY, CDR2 FYNNEI. Losses at the gene ends were 7 bases for V and 7 bases for J; bases not matched to a gene: 15. The CDR3 spans 16 residues. The CDR3 protein is CASTYPPGLGRNEQFF. CDR3 coding DNA: TGTGCCAGCACCTATCCCCCGGGACTAGGTAGGAATGAGCAGTTCTTC. Based on the CDR3 plus reference TRBV2 and TRBJ2-1, the full variable domain is EPEVTQTPSHQVTQMGQEVILRCVPISNHLYFYWYRQILGQKVEFLVSFYNNEISEKSEIFDDQFSVERPDGSNFTLKIRSTKLEDSAMYFCASTYPPGLGRNEQFFGPGTRLTVL.

The chain couples TRBV6-5 to TRBJ2-7, with D possibly matching TRBD1 (6 bases). Between the trimmed V and J ends, which lost 7 bases and 3 bases, there was a span of 19 bases. The V gene's germline CDR1 is MNHEY and CDR2 SVGAGI. The CDR3 length is 15 residues. The CDR3 DNA is TGTGCCAGCACCCTCATCCGGCAGGGGAGCTACGAGCAGTACTTC. This codes for CASTLIRQGSYEQYF.

The chain links TRBV19 to TRBJ2-1, with a tentative D call TRBD1 (5 bases). The germline CDR1 and CDR2 sequences are LNHDA and SQIVND (reference sequence). V was cut by 1 base and J by 5 bases, with 9 bases left in between. The CDR3 has 14 amino acids. CDR3 nucleotides: TGTGCCAGTAGTATAGGAAGCAGGGACAATGAGCAGTTCTTC. Amino acid sequence: CASSIGSRDNEQFF. Variable domain in full (rest from reference TRBV19 and TRBJ2-1): DGGITQSPKYLFRKEGQNVTLSCEQNLNHDAMYWYRQDPGQGLRLIYYSQIVNDFQKGDIAEGYSVSREKKESFPLTVTSAQKNPTAFYLCASSIGSRDNEQFFGPGTRLTVL.

The rearrangement joins TRBV19 to TRBJ1-4; TRBD1 matches at 7 bases. Germline-derived CDR1 and CDR2 are LNHDA and SQIVND (reference sequence). V shed 8 bases and J 8 bases; nucleotides not matched to a gene: 14. The CDR3 is 15 amino acids. CDR3 bases: TGTGCCAGTCTCCACAGGGGAGGGGTGAAGGAAAAACTGTTTTTT. It specifies CASLHRGGVKEKLFF.

The chain employs TRBV27 and TRBJ1-1; D gene uncertain. The CDR3 covers 14 residues. V was cut by 7 bases and J by 3 bases, with 15 bases left in between. The germline CDR1 and CDR2 sequences are MNHEY and SMNVEV (reference sequence). DNA of the CDR3: TGTGCCAGCAACCCTTTCGGGAGGGACACTGAAGCTTTCTTT. This sequence encodes CASNPFGRDTEAFF.

The rearrangement joins TRBV27 to TRBJ1-4; possible D gene TRBD1, 6 bases. V was shortened by 6 bases and J by 7 bases, with 12 bases between the two germline ends. CDR1 is MNHEY and CDR2 is SMNVEV in the germline V gene (reference sequence). The CDR3 totals 13 residues. For the CDR3, the DNA is TGTGCCAGCAGAACAGGGTATGGTGAAAAACTGTTTTTT. Translation: CASRTGYGEKLFF.

The rearrangement uses TRBV19 and TRBJ2-5; 11 bases map to TRBD2. The length of the CDR3 is 16 residues. After removal of 5 bases from V and 4 bases from J, the junction contained 9 bases not matched to a gene. The germline gives CDR1 LNHDA, CDR2 SQIVND (reference sequence). The CDR3 spells CASSARLAGRGETQYF. The CDR3 DNA sequence: TGTGCCAGTAGTGCCCGACTAGCGGGGCGAGGAGAGACCCAGTACTTC.

J is TRBJ2-1 and V is TRBV4-2; either TRBD1 or TRBD2 may fit D (5 bases each). V lost 3 bases, J lost 0 bases, and 15 bases lay in between. Looked up from germline, CDR1 is LGHNA and CDR2 is YNFKEQ. The length of the CDR3 is 17 residues. CDR3: CASSHPRDDHSYNEQFF. The DNA of the CDR3 is TGTGCCAGCAGCCATCCCAGGGACGACCACTCCTACAATGAGCAGTTCTTC.

The CDR3 sequence: CATSTRGAGGESYEQYF. CDR3 DNA sequence: TGTGCCACCAGTACCCGCGGTGCGGGGGGAGAATCCTACGAGCAGTACTTC. V and J are TRBV15 and TRBJ2-7; 8 positions agree with TRBD2. The CDR3 runs 17 residues. Trimming cost V 6 bases and J 1 base; bases outside gene matches: 14. Per germline, CDR1 LNHNV and CDR2 YYDKDF (reference sequence).